This T cell receptor beta chain was profiled in a study of blood T cell repertoires in COVID-19. Profiling relied on immunoSEQ multiplex PCR, and the TCRdb table lists in-frame clones only, not all of them. The repertoire holds over 110,000 clones, with over 70% as singletons. Trimming cost V 1 base and J 7 bases, with 7 bases left between them. The CDR3 runs 12 residues. Germline V gene lookup returns CDR1 SEHNR and CDR2 FQNEAQ (reference sequence). J is TRBJ1-2 and V is TRBV7-9, with no clear D. Sequences were obtained from peripheral blood. The clonotype was recovered from a man in his 70s who had recovered from COVID-19. CDR3 amino acids: CASSLGGGGYTF. The CDR3 coding sequence is TGTGCCAGCAGCTTAGGCGGAGGTGGCTACACCTTC.